The 26 T cell receptor beta chains listed next were all sequenced from one sample in a study of CD8+CD57+ T cells in acquired aplastic anemia. Using genomic DNA as the template, TCR beta VDJ and CDR3 profiling was carried out. One entry per CDR3 protein, called by TCRdb with MiXCR from the reads. The table records 150,000 to 200,000 distinct CDR3 sequences, approximately 40% of them present only once. Sequenced sample: sorted CD4+, CD8+, or CD8+CD57+ T cells (not recorded which) from PBMCs. These TCRs come from a human donor in good health.

The chain couples TRBV25-1 to TRBJ2-3, with TRBD2 as a possible D gene (5 bases). Germline CDR1 MGHDK, CDR2 SYGVNS. V was pared by 3 bases and J by 6 bases, with 28 bases between. The CDR3 is made up of 19 amino acids. The chain's CDR3 is CASSDPAPLGLLTVDTQYF. The DNA for the CDR3 is TGTGCCAGCAGTGATCCCGCGCCCCTCGGACTCCTTACGGTGGATACGCAGTATTTT.

This clonotype appeared a single time. The chain recombines TRBV2 with TRBJ1-2; no clear D. The CDR3 runs 12 residues. Looked up from germline, CDR1 is SNHLY and CDR2 is FYNNEI. Trimming took 4 bases from V and 4 from J, leaving 7 bases between them. The CDR3 coding sequence is TGTGCCAGCAGTGTACTAGGCTATGGCTACACCTTC. It encodes CASSVLGYGYTF.

This clonotype has a count of ten or more. The V and J genes are TRBV2 and TRBJ1-4; D call uncertain. V lost 8 bases to trimming and J lost 5 bases, with 12 bases between them. This CDR3 contains 13 residues. Germline lookup yields CDR1 SNHLY and CDR2 FYNNEI. CDR3 loop: CASAWQNNEKLFF. CDR3 sequence (DNA): TGTGCCAGCGCATGGCAGAACAATGAAAAACTGTTTTTT.

The table lists this clonotype with many counts. This sequence joins TRBV5-1 and TRBJ2-4; D is perhaps TRBD1 (6 bases). Between the trimmed V and J ends, which lost 4 bases and 2 bases, there was a span of 19 bases. The CDR3 is made up of 17 amino acids. Germline V gene lookup returns CDR1 SGHRS and CDR2 YFSETQ. The CDR3 loop reads CASSPSRTDSTKNIQYF. Written as DNA, the CDR3 is TGCGCCAGCAGCCCCTCTAGGACAGACTCAACCAAAAACATTCAGTACTTC. Filled out from reference TRBV5-1 and TRBJ2-4, the complete variable domain reads KAGVTQTPRYLIKTRGQQVTLSCSPISGHRSVSWYQQTPGQGLQFLFEYFSETQRNKGNFPGRFSGRQFSNSRSEMNVSTLELGDSALYLCASSPSRTDSTKNIQYFGAGTRLSVL.

About this clonotype: At one boundary the junction diverges from the germline segment, which might be a read error. The V and J genes are TRBV11-1 and TRBJ2-3, with 9 bases fitting TRBD2. The germline gives CDR1 SGHAT, CDR2 FQDESV (reference sequence). CDR3 length: 15 residues. The CDR3 sequence: CTSSWAGGPENTQYF. In nucleotides, the CDR3 is TGTACCAGCAGTTGGGCGGGAGGGCCTGAGAATACGCAGTATTTT.

The V call is TRBV29-1, the J call TRBJ1-1; D is unclear. Germline CDR1 SQVTM, CDR2 ANQGSEA. V was shortened by 8 bases and J by 1 base, with 11 bases between the two germline ends. The CDR3 covers 12 residues. The CDR3 DNA reads as TGCAGCTTAGTGTTCGGGAACACTGAAGCTTTCTTT. The encoded protein is CSLVFGNTEAFF.

The chain links TRBV7-6 to TRBJ2-7, with a possible D match to TRBD2 (5 bases). Between the trimmed V and J ends, which lost 4 bases and 6 bases, there was a span of 25 bases. The germline V gene encodes CDR1 SGHVS and CDR2 FNYEAQ. This CDR3 region has 17 residues. The chain's CDR3 is CASSSPPAGRLVGEQYF. The CDR3 DNA sequence: TGTGCCAGCAGCTCACCACCCGCGGGCAGGTTAGTCGGCGAGCAGTACTTC.

On this clonotype itself: Here the CDR3 omits its conserved ending phenylalanine or tryptophan, so a read error is the likely source. This sequence joins TRBV10-3 and TRBJ2-7; D might be TRBD1 (7 bases). Germline V gene sequence: CDR1 ENHRY, CDR2 SYGVKD. This CDR3 contains 13 residues. V was clipped by 7 bases and J by 5 bases, with 15 bases between them. CDR3 protein: CAIKGQGGDEQYL. CDR3 bases: TGTGCCATCAAAGGGCAGGGGGGCGACGAGCAGTACCTC.

This clonotype was counted ten times or more. This chain connects TRBV7-3 to TRBJ1-1; D is ambiguous. The CDR3 sequence is 15 residues long. Trimming took 0 bases from V and 0 from J, leaving 8 bases between them. From germline, CDR1 is SGHTA and CDR2 FQGTGA. CDR3 protein: CASSLTGRLNTEAFF. The DNA of the CDR3 is TGTGCCAGCAGCTTAACGGGTCGACTGAACACTGAAGCTTTCTTT.

The chain has TRBV7-9 and TRBJ2-7; D unresolved. The germline V gene has CDR1 SEHNR and CDR2 FQNEAQ (reference sequence). Trimming shortened V by 1 base and J by 11 bases, and 9 bases separated the two germline ends. There are 11 residues in the CDR3. The CDR3 nucleotides read TGTGCCAGCAGCTTAGGGCCGAGCGAGTACTTC. It codes for CASSLGPSEYF.

The chain carries TRBV15 and TRBJ1-6; D gene ambiguous. The CDR3 spans 14 residues. From germline, CDR1 is LNHNV and CDR2 YYDKDF (reference sequence). V lost 4 bases and J lost 3, with 7 bases in between. The CDR3 protein is CATSTGFYNSPLHF. In DNA, the CDR3 is TGTGCCACCAGCACAGGATTCTATAATTCACCCCTCCACTTT. Full variable domain (remainder filled in from reference TRBV15 and TRBJ1-6): DAMVIQNPRYQVTQFGKPVTLSCSQTLNHNVMYWYQQKSSQAPKLLFHYYDKDFNNEADTPDNFQSRRPNTSFCFLDIRSPGLGDTAMYLCATSTGFYNSPLHFGNGTRLTVT.

The chain couples TRBV10-3 to TRBJ2-6; tentatively, D is TRBD1 (5 bases). The V and J ends lost 6 bases and 0 bases respectively, with 18 bases between them. The CDR3 consists of 18 residues. CDR1 ENHRY and CDR2 SYGVKD come from the germline V gene. CDR3 sequence (DNA): TGTGCCATCAGCGCAAGGGGCTTGCTGAGCTCTGGGGCCAACGTCCTGACTTTC. Amino acids: CAISARGLLSSGANVLTF.

The chain combines TRBV10-2 with TRBJ2-1; 10 bases match TRBD1. V trimming: 3 bases; J trimming: 4 bases; junction bases outside the gene matches: 9. Germline V gene data show CDR1 as WSHSY and CDR2 as SAAADI. CDR3 length: 17 residues. The chain's CDR3 is CASSEQPGQGRYNEQFF. For the CDR3, the DNA is TGCGCCAGCAGTGAACAACCGGGACAGGGGAGGTACAATGAGCAGTTCTTC.

This clonotype was counted many times. The chain has TRBV7-2 and TRBJ2-7; 10 bases are shared with TRBD2. CDR3 length equals 14 residues. CDR1 SGHTA and CDR2 FQGNSA come from the germline V gene. J was trimmed by 0 bases and V by 5 bases; bases with no gene match: 1. The chain's CDR3 is CASSQRGGSYEQYF. The CDR3 nucleotides are TGTGCCAGCAGCCAGCGGGGGGGCTCCTACGAGCAGTACTTC.

This chain uses TRBV20-1 with TRBJ2-3, with unresolved D. There are 13 residues in the CDR3. Deletions cut 5 bases from V and 3 bases from J, with 12 bases between. Germline assignment: CDR1 DFQATT and CDR2 SNEGSKA (reference sequence). CDR3 protein: CSAGNSMTDTQYF. CDR3 DNA sequence: TGCAGTGCTGGGAATTCCATGACAGATACGCAGTATTTT.

V usage is TRBV18 and J usage is TRBJ2-1; D ambiguous. V lost 0 bases to trimming and J lost 0 bases, with 6 bases between them. CDR3 length: 15 amino acids. CDR1 and CDR2 (germline): KGHSH, LQKENI. The CDR3 sequence: CASSPPRSSYNEQFF. The DNA for the CDR3 is TGTGCCAGCTCACCACCGCGGAGCTCCTACAATGAGCAGTTCTTC.

With respect to this clonotype: A much more abundant neighbour one base away suggests this may be a read error. The rearrangement joins TRBV11-3 to TRBJ2-3, with D possibly matching TRBD1 (6 bases). The CDR3 covers 14 residues. CDR1 and CDR2 (germline): SGHNT, YENEEA. The CDR3 sequence: CASSLGQATDTRYF. The CDR3, as DNA: TGTGCCAGCAGCTTAGGACAGGCAACAGATACGCGGTATTTT.

The table lists this clonotype with a few counts. The chain recombines TRBV18 with TRBJ2-1; 7 bases agree with TRBD1. This CDR3 is 15 amino acids long. Unmatched junction bases numbered 4, after V lost 0 bases and J lost 5 bases. The germline V gene has CDR1 KGHSH and CDR2 LQKENI. CDR3 in DNA: TGTGCCAGCTCACCACCGGGACAGAATAACAATGAGCAGTTCTTC. It codes for CASSPPGQNNNEQFF.

The chain has TRBV7-8 and TRBJ2-2; D might be TRBD2 (5 bases). Germline assignment: CDR1 SGHVS and CDR2 FQNEAQ. The CDR3 sequence is 16 residues long. The V and J ends lost 1 base and 1 base respectively, with 10 bases between them. CDR3 nucleotide sequence: TGTGCCAGCAGCTTAGACGGCCGGGGGAACACCGGGGAGCTGTTTTTT. Encoded protein: CASSLDGRGNTGELFF.

The gene calls are TRBV5-8 and TRBJ2-7; possibly TRBD1 for D (5 bases). The CDR3 is 13 residues long. V shed 0 bases and J shed 3 bases, with 7 bases lying between them. Germline V CDR1 and CDR2: SGHTS, YDEGEE. In DNA, the CDR3 is TGTGCCAGCAGCTTGGAACAGGACTACGAGCAGTACTTC. Translated: CASSLEQDYEQYF.

In DNA form, the CDR3 reads TGCGCCAGCAGCTTGGACCCCCAGACCTACGAGCAGTACTTC. Its translation: CASSLDPQTYEQYF. The V and J genes are TRBV5-1 and TRBJ2-7; D is uncertain. This CDR3 spans 14 amino acids. The germline gives CDR1 SGHRS, CDR2 YFSETQ. The ends were cut back, 0 bases at V and 2 bases at J, with 9 bases in the middle.

The chain employs TRBV2 and TRBJ1-2; weak D call: TRBD1 (6 bases). CDR1 SNHLY and CDR2 FYNNEI come from the germline V gene. With 11 bases removed from V and 2 bases from J, the gap between germline ends came to 21 bases. The CDR3 spans 15 residues. The CDR3 loop is CAAAKQGPKNYGYTF. CDR3 nucleotide sequence: TGTGCCGCGGCTAAACAGGGACCAAAGAACTATGGCTACACCTTC.

The sample holds a few counts of this clonotype. A much larger clone lies one base from this, so it may be a read error. V usage is TRBV5-1 and J usage is TRBJ1-1, with 7 bases that match TRBD1. CDR1 is SGHRS and CDR2 is YFSETQ in the germline V gene. The CDR3 is 14 residues long. Trimming at V came to 3 bases and at J to 2 bases, leaving 4 bases not matched to a gene. CDR3 DNA: TGCGCCAGCAGCTGCACAGGGGTAAACACTGAAGCTTTCTTT. This translates into CASSCTGVNTEAFF. Using reference TRBV5-1 and TRBJ1-1 for the parts outside the CDR3, the full variable domain is KAGVTQTPRYLIKTRGQQVTLSCSPISGHRSVSWYQQTPGQGLQFLFEYFSETQRNKGNFPGRFSGRQFSNSRSEMNVSTLELGDSALYLCASSCTGVNTEAFFGQGTRLTVV.

This clonotype was counted only a few times. The rearrangement joins TRBV19 to TRBJ1-6, with TRBD1 matching 7 bases. The germline CDR1 and CDR2 sequences are LNHDA and SQIVND (reference sequence). The length of the CDR3 is 14 residues. V lost 6 bases to trimming and J lost 6 bases; unmatched junction nucleotides: 5. CDR3 sequence reads: CASSPGQSNSPLHF. Written as DNA, the CDR3 is TGTGCCAGTAGCCCGGGACAGAGTAATTCACCCCTCCACTTT.

In its sample, this clonotype was seen once. A read error may explain this, as a much larger clone is one base away. This chain joins TRBV5-1 and TRBJ2-1; the D gene is possibly TRBD2 (6 bases). CDR1 and CDR2 (germline): SGHRS, YFSETQ. The CDR3 contains 15 residues. CDR3 in amino acids: CASSLGGESYNEQLF. Here the CDR3 DNA reads TGCGCCAGCAGCTTGGGGGGGGAGTCCTACAATGAGCAGCTCTTC. Full variable domain (remainder filled in from reference TRBV5-1 and TRBJ2-1): KAGVTQTPRYLIKTRGQQVTLSCSPISGHRSVSWYQQTPGQGLQFLFEYFSETQRNKGNFPGRFSGRQFSNSRSEMNVSTLELGDSALYLCASSLGGESYNEQLFGPGTRLTVL.

This sequence joins TRBV15 and TRBJ2-7; 8 nucleotides agree with TRBD1. Trimming at V came to 4 bases and at J to 3 bases, leaving 8 bases not matched to a gene. The CDR3 is 15 residues long. Germline CDR1 and CDR2: LNHNV and YYDKDF (reference sequence). The CDR3 protein is CATSTRTGTVYEQYF. The CDR3 nucleotides read TGTGCCACCAGCACTCGGACAGGGACGGTCTACGAGCAGTACTTC.